This T cell receptor beta chain was captured by sequencing in a study of blood T cell repertoires in COVID-19. Sequencing used immunoSEQ multiplex PCR; TCRdb keeps in-frame clones, though not all of them. The repertoire holds about 94,000 clones, with 75% to 90% as singletons. Trimming took 6 bases from V and 4 from J, leaving 10 bases between them. In germline, CDR1 is LNHDA, CDR2 SQIVND (reference sequence). The CDR3 is 12 amino acids. The specimen was peripheral blood. The sequence came from a human donor in a cohort sampled during active COVID-19. This chain joins TRBV19 and TRBJ2-7, with D possibly TRBD1 on 6 matching bases. In DNA, the CDR3 is TGTGCCAGTAGGGGGGACACGTACGAGCAGTACTTC. Translating it yields CASRGDTYEQYF.